Listed below are T cell receptor beta chains from one sample, sequenced in a study of vaccination and CD4 T cells after COVID-19. Their specific antigens are unknown. MiXCR, run by TCRdb on the PCR reads, gives a single entry per CDR3 protein. This table has about 20,000 distinct CDR3 sequences, roughly 50% appearing once. Sequencing used CD4+ T cells from blood, cultured in vitro. These receptors came from a human donor who had recovered from COVID-19. The CDR3 runs from the conserved cysteine through the conserved F or W. D genes are given only for firm matches. Size tells how often a clone was seen (once, few, many) or the class of an expanded clone, and some rows leave it out.

>few|TRBV6-1|NA|TRBJ1-5|17
CASSARLTPYSNQPQHF
TGTGCCAGCAGTGCCAGATTGACACCGTATAGCAATCAGCCCCAGCATTTT
>NA|TRBV19|NA|TRBJ1-5|13
CASKTEGNQPQHF
TGTGCCAGTAAAACAGAGGGCAATCAGCCCCAGCATTTT
>NA|TRBV30|TRBD2|TRBJ2-3|13
CAWTSGITDTQYF
TGTGCCTGGACGAGCGGGATCACAGATACGCAGTATTTT
>NA|TRBV12-3/TRBV12-4|NA|TRBJ2-5|12
CASSLVEETQYF
TGTGCCAGCAGTTTGGTGGAAGAGACCCAGTACTTC
>few|TRBV12-5|NA|TRBJ1-1|17
CASGLVLDITANTEAFF
TGTGCTAGTGGTTTGGTATTGGACATTACCGCGAACACTGAAGCTTTCTTT
>NA|TRBV4-1|NA|TRBJ1-6|17
CASSQDWGVLYNSPLHF
TGCGCCAGCAGCCAAGACTGGGGGGTACTCTATAATTCACCCCTCCACTTT
>few|TRBV19|NA|TRBJ2-3|15
CASSIGGRGQDTQYF
TGTGCCAGTAGTATAGGAGGAAGGGGTCAGGATACGCAGTATTTT
>NA|TRBV29-1|TRBD2|TRBJ2-2|14
CSVGTSRNTGELFF
TGCAGCGTTGGGACTAGTCGGAACACCGGGGAGCTGTTTTTT
>few|TRBV7-2|NA|TRBJ2-2|14
CASSSRLNTGELFF
TGTGCCAGCAGCTCCCGACTTAACACCGGGGAGCTGTTTTTT
>NA|TRBV7-2|TRBD2|TRBJ2-5|15
CASSFGTSGGKTQYF
TGTGCCAGCAGCTTTGGGACTAGCGGGGGGAAGACCCAGTACTTC
>NA|TRBV12-3/TRBV12-4|NA|TRBJ1-5|14
CASSLIGDNQPRHF
TGTGCCAGCAGTTTGATCGGGGACAATCAGCCCCGGCATTTT
>few|TRBV6-2/TRBV6-3|NA|TRBJ1-5|15
CASSYLAGRNQPQHF
TGTGCCAGCAGTTACTTGGCAGGGCGAAATCAGCCCCAGCATTTT
>NA|TRBV11-1|NA|TRBJ1-4|15
CASSAPGNGGEKLFF
TGTGCCAGCAGCGCTCCCGGGAATGGTGGTGAAAAACTGTTTTTT
>few|TRBV28|NA|TRBJ2-6|13
CASRRSGANVLTF
TGTGCCAGCAGAAGATCTGGGGCCAACGTCCTGACTTTC
>NA|TRBV4-1|NA|TRBJ2-3|16
CASSQEPAGPTDTQYF
TGCGCCAGCAGCCAAGAACCAGCAGGGCCCACAGATACGCAGTATTTT
>NA|TRBV29-1|NA|TRBJ2-3|13
CSVPGSLTDTQYF
TGCAGCGTACCGGGGTCGCTTACAGATACGCAGTATTTT
>NA|TRBV25-1|NA|TRBJ1-6|15
CASSGGSVGNSPLHF
TGTGCCAGCAGTGGGGGCTCGGTGGGGAATTCACCCCTCCACTTT
>NA|TRBV2|TRBD1|TRBJ2-1|14
CASRPRDRYNEQFF
TGTGCCAGCAGGCCCCGGGACAGATACAATGAGCAGTTCTTC
>few|TRBV20-1|TRBD2|TRBJ2-7|15
CSAREGLAGAHEQYF
TGCAGTGCTAGAGAAGGCCTAGCGGGGGCCCACGAGCAGTACTTC
>NA|TRBV14|NA|TRBJ1-2|13
CASSQAGIYGYTF
TGTGCCAGCAGCCAAGCAGGGATCTATGGCTACACCTTC
>few|TRBV28|TRBD1|TRBJ1-6|15
CVTLPHRGFSSPLHF
TGTGTCACGCTCCCCCACAGGGGCTTCAGTTCACCCCTCCACTTT
>NA|TRBV18|NA|TRBJ1-5|13
CASSSGQYQPQHF
TGTGCCAGCTCGTCAGGACAATACCAGCCCCAGCATTTT